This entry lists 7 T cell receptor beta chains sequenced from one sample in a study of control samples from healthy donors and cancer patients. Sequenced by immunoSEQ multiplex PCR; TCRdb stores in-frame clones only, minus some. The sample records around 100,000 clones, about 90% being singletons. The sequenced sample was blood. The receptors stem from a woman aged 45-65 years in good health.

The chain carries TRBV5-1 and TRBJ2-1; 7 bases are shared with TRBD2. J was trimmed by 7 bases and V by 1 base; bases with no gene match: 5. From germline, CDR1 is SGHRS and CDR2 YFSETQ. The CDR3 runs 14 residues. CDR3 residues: CASSLWREWNEQFF. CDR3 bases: TGCGCCAGCAGCTTGTGGCGGGAGTGGAATGAGCAGTTCTTC.

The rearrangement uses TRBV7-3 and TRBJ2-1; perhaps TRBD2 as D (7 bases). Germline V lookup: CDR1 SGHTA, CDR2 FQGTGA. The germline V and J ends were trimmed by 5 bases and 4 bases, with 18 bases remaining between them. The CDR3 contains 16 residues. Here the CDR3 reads CASSTHRGGGYNEQFF. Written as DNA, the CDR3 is TGTGCCAGCAGCACCCATAGGGGGGGCGGGTACAATGAGCAGTTCTTC.

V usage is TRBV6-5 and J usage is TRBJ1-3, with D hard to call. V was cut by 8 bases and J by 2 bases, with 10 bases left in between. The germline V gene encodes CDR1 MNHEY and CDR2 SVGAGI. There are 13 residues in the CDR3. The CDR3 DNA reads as TGTGCCAGCGGGGTTTTGGCTGGAAACACCATATATTTT. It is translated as CASGVLAGNTIYF.

The CDR3 coding sequence is TGTGCCAGCAGCCCGGGCGGGGGGGCTTACGAGCAGTACTTC. Translated: CASSPGGGAYEQYF. This chain uses TRBV7-9 with TRBJ2-7, with 9 bases matching TRBD2. This CDR3 comprises 14 residues. Germline loops: CDR1 SEHNR, CDR2 FQNEAQ (reference sequence). V was clipped by 5 bases and J by 4 bases; unmatched bases: 6.

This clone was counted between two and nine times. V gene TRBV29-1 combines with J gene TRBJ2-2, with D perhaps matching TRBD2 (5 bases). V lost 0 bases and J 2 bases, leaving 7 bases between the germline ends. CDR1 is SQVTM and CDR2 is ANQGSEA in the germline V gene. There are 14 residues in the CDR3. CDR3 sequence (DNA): TGCAGCGTTGAAGAAGGACTTAACACCGGGGAGCTGTTTTTT. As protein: CSVEEGLNTGELFF.

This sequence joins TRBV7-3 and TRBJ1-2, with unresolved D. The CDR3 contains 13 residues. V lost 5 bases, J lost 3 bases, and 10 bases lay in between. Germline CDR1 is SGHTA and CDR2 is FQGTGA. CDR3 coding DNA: TGTGCCAGCAGCCGTGACCCCTACTATGGCTACACCTTC. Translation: CASSRDPYYGYTF.

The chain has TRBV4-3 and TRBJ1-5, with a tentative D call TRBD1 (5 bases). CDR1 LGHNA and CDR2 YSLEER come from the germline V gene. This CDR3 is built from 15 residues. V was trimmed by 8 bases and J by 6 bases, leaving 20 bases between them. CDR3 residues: CASAEGVSGGQPQHF. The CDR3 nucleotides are TGCGCCAGCGCAGAGGGAGTCTCTGGGGGTCAGCCCCAGCATTTT.